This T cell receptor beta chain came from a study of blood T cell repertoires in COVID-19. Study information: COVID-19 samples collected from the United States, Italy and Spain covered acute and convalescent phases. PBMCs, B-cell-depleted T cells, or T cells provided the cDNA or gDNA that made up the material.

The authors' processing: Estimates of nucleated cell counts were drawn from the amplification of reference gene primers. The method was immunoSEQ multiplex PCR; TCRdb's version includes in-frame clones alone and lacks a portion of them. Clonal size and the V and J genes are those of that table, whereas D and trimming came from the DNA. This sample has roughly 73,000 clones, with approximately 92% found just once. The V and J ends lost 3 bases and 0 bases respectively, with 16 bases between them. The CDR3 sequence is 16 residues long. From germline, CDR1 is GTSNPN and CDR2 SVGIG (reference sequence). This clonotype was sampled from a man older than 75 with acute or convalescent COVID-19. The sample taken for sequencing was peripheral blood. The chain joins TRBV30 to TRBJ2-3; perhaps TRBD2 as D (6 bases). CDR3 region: CAWSAAWSGSTDTQYF. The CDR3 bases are TGTGCCTGGAGCGCGGCGTGGAGCGGGAGCACAGATACGCAGTATTTT.